This T cell receptor beta chain derives from a study of shared clonotypes between healthy human individuals. Broader study findings: Among the subsets, naive ones generally showed larger estimated richness than memory ones.

Germline CDR1 MNHNS, CDR2 SASEGT. The CDR3 runs 15 residues. V lost 8 bases, J lost 5 bases, and 21 bases lay in between. To note about this clone: Its antigen remains unidentified.

Method: immunoSEQ multiplex PCR; TCRdb's copy keeps in-frame clones and lacks some. The repertoire holds hundreds of thousands of clones, with about three quarters as singletons. The material sequenced was memory CD4+ T cells sorted from blood. Described subset: CD45RA-negative fraction. The chain employs TRBV6-1 and TRBJ1-2; possibly TRBD1 for D (5 bases). The clonotype was recovered from a woman aged 30 to 39 in good health. This CDR3 is CASARWGTSDYGYTF. CDR3 nucleotides: TGTGCCAGCGCGCGATGGGGGACCTCCGATTATGGCTACACCTTC.